This T cell receptor (beta chain) was identified during a study of T cell repertoires in cytomegalovirus infection. Using its own MiXCR run on the reads, TCRdb lists one record per CDR3 protein. The sample carries fewer than 550,000 distinct CDR3 sequences, 26% recorded once. The V segment lost 4 bases and the J segment 4 bases; nucleotides outside the gene matches: 11. CDR1 LNHDA and CDR2 SQIVND come from the germline V gene (reference sequence). This CDR3 comprises 16 residues. The clonotype was recovered from a human donor in good health (CMV status not recorded). Some clones in this sample may be carry-over from other donors' samples. The sequencing input was PBMCs. The genes are TRBV19 and TRBJ2-3; 7 nucleotides agree with TRBD2. The CDR3 sequence is CASSTGTTPLADTQYF. CDR3 DNA: TGTGCCAGTAGTACCGGGACTACACCTCTGGCAGATACGCAGTATTTT.